The T cell receptor beta chain under discussion was sequenced for a study of molecular identifiers for immune sequencing clone quantification. Study-level background: Naive CD8 cell RNA, from approximately 20,000 or 100,000 cells, was split five ways in replicates, with four sequenced.

Ten or more counts support this clonotype. Its antigen is as yet unknown. TCRdb reprocessed the PCR reads with MiXCR, giving one entry per CDR3 protein. The sample yields 37,000 or so distinct CDR3 sequences, less than 20% seen once. The V gene lost 1 base and the J gene lost 2 bases, with 13 bases spanning the gap. CDR3 length: 16 residues. Germline loops: CDR1 LGHNA, CDR2 YSLEER. The authors sorted naive CD8 T cells as CD8+CD4-CCR7+CD45RA+. Notes on the study in general: A single cell's spiked Jurkat TCR RNA was reportedly detectable among about a million naive cells. Clones with over 20 RNA copies captured over 98% of effector molecules but under 1% of naive ones.

What was sequenced was naive CD8+ T cells from blood, with Jurkat cell RNA spiked in. Specified subset: FACS-sorted CD8+CD4-CCR7+CD45RA+ naive T cells. The source of this sequence is a human donor in good health. Some libraries in this study had Jurkat cell RNA spiked in. This rearrangement joins TRBV4-3 to TRBJ2-3; D unresolved. The CDR3 sequence is CASSQGTWIFTDTQYF. The CDR3 DNA sequence: TGCGCCAGCAGCCAAGGGACGTGGATCTTCACAGATACGCAGTATTTT.